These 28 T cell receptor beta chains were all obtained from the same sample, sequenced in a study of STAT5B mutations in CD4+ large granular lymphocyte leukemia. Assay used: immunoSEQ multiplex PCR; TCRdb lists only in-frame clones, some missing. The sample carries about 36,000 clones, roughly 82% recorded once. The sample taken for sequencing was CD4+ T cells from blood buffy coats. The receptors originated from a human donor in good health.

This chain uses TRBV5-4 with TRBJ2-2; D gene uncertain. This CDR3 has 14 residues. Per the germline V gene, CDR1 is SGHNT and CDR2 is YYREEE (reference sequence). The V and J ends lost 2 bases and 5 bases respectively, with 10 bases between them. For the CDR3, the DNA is TGTGCCAGCAGCTTATTATCCGAGACCGGGGAGCTGTTTTTT. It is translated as CASSLLSETGELFF.

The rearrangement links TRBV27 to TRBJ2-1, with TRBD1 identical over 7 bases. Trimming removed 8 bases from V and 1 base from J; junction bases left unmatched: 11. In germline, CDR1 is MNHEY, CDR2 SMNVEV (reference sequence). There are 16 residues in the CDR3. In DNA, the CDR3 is TGTGCCAGCGGGGACAGACGGAGAAATTCCTACAATGAGCAGTTCTTC. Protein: CASGDRRRNSYNEQFF.

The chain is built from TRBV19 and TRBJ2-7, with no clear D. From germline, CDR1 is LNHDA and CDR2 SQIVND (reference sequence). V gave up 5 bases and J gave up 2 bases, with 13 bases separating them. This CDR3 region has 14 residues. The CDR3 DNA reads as TGTGCCAGTAGTCCTCGGAGACCCCCCTACGAGCAGTACTTC. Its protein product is CASSPRRPPYEQYF.

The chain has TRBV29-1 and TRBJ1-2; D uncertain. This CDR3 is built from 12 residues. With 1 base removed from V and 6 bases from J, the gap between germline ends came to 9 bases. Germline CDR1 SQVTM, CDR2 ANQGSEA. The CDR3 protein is CSVEVSEDGYTF. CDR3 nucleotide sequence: TGCAGCGTTGAAGTTTCGGAGGATGGCTACACCTTC.

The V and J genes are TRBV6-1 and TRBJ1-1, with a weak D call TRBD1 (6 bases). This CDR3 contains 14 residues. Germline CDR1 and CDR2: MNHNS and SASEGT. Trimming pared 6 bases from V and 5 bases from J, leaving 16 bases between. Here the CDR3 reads CASRKQGMWTEAFF. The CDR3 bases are TGTGCCAGCAGGAAACAGGGAATGTGGACTGAAGCTTTCTTT.

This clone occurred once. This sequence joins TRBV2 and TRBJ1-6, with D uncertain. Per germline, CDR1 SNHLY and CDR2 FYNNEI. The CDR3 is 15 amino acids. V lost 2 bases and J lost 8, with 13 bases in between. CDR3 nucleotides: TGTGCCAGCAGTGAAAAGACGGCCGGGGATTCACCCCTCCACTTT. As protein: CASSEKTAGDSPLHF.

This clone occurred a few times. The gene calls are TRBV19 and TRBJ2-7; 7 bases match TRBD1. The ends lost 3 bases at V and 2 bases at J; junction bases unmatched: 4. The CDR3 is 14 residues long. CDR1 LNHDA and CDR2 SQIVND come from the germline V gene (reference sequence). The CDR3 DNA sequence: TGTGCCAGTAGTATTTCACAGGGGACCTACGAGCAGTACTTC. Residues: CASSISQGTYEQYF.

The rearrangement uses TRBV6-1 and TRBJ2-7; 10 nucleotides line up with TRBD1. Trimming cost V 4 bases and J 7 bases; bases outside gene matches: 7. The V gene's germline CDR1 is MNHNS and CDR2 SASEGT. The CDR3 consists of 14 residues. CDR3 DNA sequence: TGTGCCAGCAGTGTGGGACAGGGGCCGATGGAGCAGTACTTC. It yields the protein CASSVGQGPMEQYF.

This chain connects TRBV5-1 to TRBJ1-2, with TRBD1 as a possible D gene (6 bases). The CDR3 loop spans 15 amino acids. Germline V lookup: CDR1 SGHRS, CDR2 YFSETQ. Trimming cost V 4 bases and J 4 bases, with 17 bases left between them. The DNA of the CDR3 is TGCGCCAGCAGCGTCGGGACAACGGGGGGCTATGGCTACACCTTC. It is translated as CASSVGTTGGYGYTF. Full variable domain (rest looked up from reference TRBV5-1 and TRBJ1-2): KAGVTQTPRYLIKTRGQQVTLSCSPISGHRSVSWYQQTPGQGLQFLFEYFSETQRNKGNFPGRFSGRQFSNSRSEMNVSTLELGDSALYLCASSVGTTGGYGYTFGSGTRLTVV.

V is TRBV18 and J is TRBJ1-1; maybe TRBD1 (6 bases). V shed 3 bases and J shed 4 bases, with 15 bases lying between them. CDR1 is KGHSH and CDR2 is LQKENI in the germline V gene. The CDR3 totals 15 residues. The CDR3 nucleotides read TGTGCCAGCTCACCGCGCAGTGGGGGGGCCACTGAAGCTTTCTTT. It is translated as CASSPRSGGATEAFF.

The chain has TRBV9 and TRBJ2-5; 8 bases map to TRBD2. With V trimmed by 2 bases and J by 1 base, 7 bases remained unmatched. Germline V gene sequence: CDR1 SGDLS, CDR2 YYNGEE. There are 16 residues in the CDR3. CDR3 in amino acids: CASSVGTRGPQETQYF. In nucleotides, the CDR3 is TGTGCCAGCAGCGTTGGGACTAGGGGCCCCCAAGAGACCCAGTACTTC.

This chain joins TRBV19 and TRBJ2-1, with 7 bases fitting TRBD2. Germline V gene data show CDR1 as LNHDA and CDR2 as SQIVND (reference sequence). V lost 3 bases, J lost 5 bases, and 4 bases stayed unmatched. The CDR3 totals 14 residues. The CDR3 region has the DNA TGTGCCAGTAGTATGGGTGGGGGGGACAATGAGCAGTTCTTC. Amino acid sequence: CASSMGGGDNEQFF. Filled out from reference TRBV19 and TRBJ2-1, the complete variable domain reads DGGITQSPKYLFRKEGQNVTLSCEQNLNHDAMYWYRQDPGQGLRLIYYSQIVNDFQKGDIAEGYSVSREKKESFPLTVTSAQKNPTAFYLCASSMGGGDNEQFFGPGTRLTVL.

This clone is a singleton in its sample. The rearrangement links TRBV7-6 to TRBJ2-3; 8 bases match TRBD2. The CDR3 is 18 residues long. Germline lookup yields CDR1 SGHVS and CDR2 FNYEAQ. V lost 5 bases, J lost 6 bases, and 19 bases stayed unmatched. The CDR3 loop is CASSLLVARGLASDTQYF. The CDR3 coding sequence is TGTGCCAGCAGCCTGCTTGTAGCGCGAGGACTAGCATCTGATACGCAGTATTTT.

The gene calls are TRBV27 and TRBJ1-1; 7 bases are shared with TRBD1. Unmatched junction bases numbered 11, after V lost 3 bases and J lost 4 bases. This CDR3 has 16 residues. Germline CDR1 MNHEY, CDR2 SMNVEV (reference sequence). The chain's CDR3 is CASSFRVTRGITEAFF. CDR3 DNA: TGTGCCAGCAGTTTTAGGGTTACCAGGGGGATCACTGAAGCTTTCTTT.

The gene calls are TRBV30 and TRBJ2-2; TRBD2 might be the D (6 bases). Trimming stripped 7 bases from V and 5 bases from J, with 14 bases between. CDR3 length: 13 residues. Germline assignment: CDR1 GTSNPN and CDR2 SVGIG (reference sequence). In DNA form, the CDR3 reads TGTGCCTCCCAGGCGGGGAGAACCGGGGAGCTGTTTTTT. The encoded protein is CASQAGRTGELFF. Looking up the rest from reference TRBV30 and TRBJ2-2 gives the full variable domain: SQTIHQWPATLVQPVGSPLSLECTVEGTSNPNLYWYRQAAGRGLQLLFYSVGIGQISSEVPQNLSASRPQDRQFILSSKKLLLSDSGFYLCASQAGRTGELFFGEGSRLTVL.

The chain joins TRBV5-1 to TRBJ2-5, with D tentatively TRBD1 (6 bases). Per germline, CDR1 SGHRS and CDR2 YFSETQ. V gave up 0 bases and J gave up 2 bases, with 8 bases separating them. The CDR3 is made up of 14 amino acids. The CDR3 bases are TGCGCCAGCAGCTTGGCAGGGGTACAAGAGACCCAGTACTTC. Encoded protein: CASSLAGVQETQYF.

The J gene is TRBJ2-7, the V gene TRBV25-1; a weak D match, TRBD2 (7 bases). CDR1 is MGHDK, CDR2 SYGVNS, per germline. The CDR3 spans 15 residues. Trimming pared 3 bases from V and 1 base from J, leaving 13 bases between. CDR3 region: CASSEGGAPSYEQYF. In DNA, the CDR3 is TGTGCCAGCAGTGAGGGGGGGGCGCCTTCCTACGAGCAGTACTTC.

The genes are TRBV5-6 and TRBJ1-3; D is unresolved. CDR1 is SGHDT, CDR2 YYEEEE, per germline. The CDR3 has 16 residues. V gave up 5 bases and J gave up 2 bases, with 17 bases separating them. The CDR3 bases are TGTGCCAGCAGTAAACGGGTTCCTCGCGCTGGAAACACCATATATTTT. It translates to CASSKRVPRAGNTIYF.

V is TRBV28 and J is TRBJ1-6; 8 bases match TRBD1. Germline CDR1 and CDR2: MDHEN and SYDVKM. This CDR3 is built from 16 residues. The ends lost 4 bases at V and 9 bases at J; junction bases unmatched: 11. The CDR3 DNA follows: TGTGCCAGCAGTTCTCCTCAGGGGGCTGGGGGTTCACCCCTCCACTTT. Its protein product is CASSSPQGAGGSPLHF.

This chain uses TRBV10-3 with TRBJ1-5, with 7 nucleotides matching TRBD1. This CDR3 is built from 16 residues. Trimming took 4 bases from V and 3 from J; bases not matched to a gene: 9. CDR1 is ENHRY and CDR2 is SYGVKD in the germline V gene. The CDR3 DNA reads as TGTGCCATCAGTGGGGGTAACACAGGGGACAATCAGCCCCAGCATTTT. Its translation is CAISGGNTGDNQPQHF.

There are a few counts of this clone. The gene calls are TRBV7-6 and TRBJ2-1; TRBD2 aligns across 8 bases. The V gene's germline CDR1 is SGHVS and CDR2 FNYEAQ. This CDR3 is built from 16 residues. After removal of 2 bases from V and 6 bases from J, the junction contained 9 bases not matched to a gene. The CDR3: CASSLRPGLEINEQFF. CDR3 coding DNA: TGTGCCAGCAGCTTACGTCCGGGACTAGAAATCAATGAGCAGTTCTTC.

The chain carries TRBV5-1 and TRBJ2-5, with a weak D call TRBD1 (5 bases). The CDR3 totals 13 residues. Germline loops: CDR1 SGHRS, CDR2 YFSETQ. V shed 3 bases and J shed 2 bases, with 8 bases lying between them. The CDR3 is CASSSGKQETQYF. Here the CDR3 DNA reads TGCGCCAGCAGCTCAGGGAAGCAAGAGACCCAGTACTTC.

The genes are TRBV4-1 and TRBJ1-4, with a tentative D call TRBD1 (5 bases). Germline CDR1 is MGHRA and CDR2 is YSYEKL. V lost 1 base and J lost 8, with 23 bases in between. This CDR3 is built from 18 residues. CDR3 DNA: TGCGCCAGCAGCCAAGTGGAACAGGCACCGGGGCACCACGAAAAACTGTTTTTT. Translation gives CASSQVEQAPGHHEKLFF.

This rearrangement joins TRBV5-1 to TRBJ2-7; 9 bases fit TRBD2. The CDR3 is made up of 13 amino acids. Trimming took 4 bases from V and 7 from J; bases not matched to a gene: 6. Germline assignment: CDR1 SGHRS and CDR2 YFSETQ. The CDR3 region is CASSEALAGEQYF. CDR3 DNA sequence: TGCGCCAGCAGCGAAGCCCTAGCGGGGGAGCAGTACTTC. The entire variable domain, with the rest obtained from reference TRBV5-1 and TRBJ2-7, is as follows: KAGVTQTPRYLIKTRGQQVTLSCSPISGHRSVSWYQQTPGQGLQFLFEYFSETQRNKGNFPGRFSGRQFSNSRSEMNVSTLELGDSALYLCASSEALAGEQYFGPGTRLTVT.

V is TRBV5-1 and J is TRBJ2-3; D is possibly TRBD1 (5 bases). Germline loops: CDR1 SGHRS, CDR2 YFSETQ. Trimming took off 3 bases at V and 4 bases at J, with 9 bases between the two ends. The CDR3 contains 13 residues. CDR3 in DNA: TGCGCCAGCAGCTCCCAGGGTGCAGATACGCAGTATTTT. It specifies CASSSQGADTQYF.

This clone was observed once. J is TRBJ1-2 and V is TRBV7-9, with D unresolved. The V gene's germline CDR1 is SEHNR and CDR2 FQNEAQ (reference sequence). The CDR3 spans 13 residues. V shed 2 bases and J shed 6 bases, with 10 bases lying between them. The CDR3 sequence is CASSLRAANGYTF. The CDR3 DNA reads TGTGCCAGCAGCTTAAGGGCTGCGAATGGCTACACCTTC.

CDR3 coding DNA: TGTGCCAGCAGCTTGCGGACAGGGGCCTACGAGCAGTACTTC. Translating gives CASSLRTGAYEQYF. V usage is TRBV5-5 and J usage is TRBJ2-7; 9 bases are a match to TRBD1. The CDR3 runs 14 residues. Trimming at V came to 1 base and at J to 2 bases, leaving 1 base not matched to a gene. Germline-derived CDR1 and CDR2 are SGHKS and YYEKEE (reference sequence).

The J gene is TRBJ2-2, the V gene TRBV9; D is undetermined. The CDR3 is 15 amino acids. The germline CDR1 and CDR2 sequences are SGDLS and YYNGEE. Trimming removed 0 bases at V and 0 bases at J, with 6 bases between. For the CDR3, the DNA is TGTGCCAGCAGCGTAGGGGCAGCGAACACCGGGGAGCTGTTTTTT. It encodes CASSVGAANTGELFF.